This T cell receptor (beta chain) derives from a study of blood T cell repertoires in COVID-19. How the authors handled the data: Counts of nucleated cells, estimated from reference gene primer amplification, were obtained. TCRdb keeps only in-frame clones here, not all; method: immunoSEQ multiplex PCR. That table gives V, J and clone size, and the DNA gave D and trimming. The table shows under 150,000 clones, with about four fifths occurring only once. V shed 3 bases and J shed 4 bases, with 16 bases lying between them. The germline V gene has CDR1 MGHRA and CDR2 YSYEKL. The CDR3 spans 15 residues. The receptor comes from a human donor in a cohort sampled during active COVID-19. The chain couples TRBV4-1 to TRBJ2-7; tentative D call: TRBD2 (6 bases). The sample consisted of peripheral blood. In nucleotides, the CDR3 is TGCGCCAGCAGCCACACCAACGGGGGTGGGTACGAGCAGTACTTC. Its protein is CASSHTNGGGYEQYF.